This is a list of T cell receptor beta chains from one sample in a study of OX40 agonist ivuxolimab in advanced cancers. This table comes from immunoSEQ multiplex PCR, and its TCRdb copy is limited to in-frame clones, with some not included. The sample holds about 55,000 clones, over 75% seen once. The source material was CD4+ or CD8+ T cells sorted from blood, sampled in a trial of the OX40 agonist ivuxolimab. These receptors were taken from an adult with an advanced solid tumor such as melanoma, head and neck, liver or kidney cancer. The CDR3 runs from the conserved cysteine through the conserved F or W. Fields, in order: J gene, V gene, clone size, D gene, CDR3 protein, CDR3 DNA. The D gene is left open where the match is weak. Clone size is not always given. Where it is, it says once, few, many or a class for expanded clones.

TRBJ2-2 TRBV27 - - CASSPRTNGELFF TGTGCCAGCAGTCCCAGGACAAACGGGGAGCTGTTTTTT
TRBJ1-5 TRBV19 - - CASSIGGGRVSNQPQHF TGTGCCAGTAGTATAGGCGGGGGCAGAGTTTCCAATCAGCCCCAGCATTTT
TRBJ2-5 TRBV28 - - CASSFLWGETQYF TGTGCCAGCAGTTTTCTGTGGGGAGAGACCCAGTACTTC
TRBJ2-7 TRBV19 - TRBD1 CASSRPGTGAGEQYF TGTGCCAGTAGTAGGCCCGGGACAGGGGCGGGCGAGCAGTACTTC
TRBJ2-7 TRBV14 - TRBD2 CASSQGSGRGSSYEQYF TGTGCCAGCAGCCAAGGGTCCGGGAGGGGCAGCTCCTACGAGCAGTACTTC
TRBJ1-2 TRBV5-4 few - CASTLLGSSYTF TGTGCCAGCACCTTACTGGGGAGTTCGTACACCTTC
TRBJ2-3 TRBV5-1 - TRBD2 CASSLGAGPTDTQYF TGCGCCAGCAGCTTGGGAGCGGGGCCCACAGATACGCAGTATTTT
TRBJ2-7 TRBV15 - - CATSGRNRAYEQYF TGTGCCACCAGCGGACGTAACCGAGCCTACGAGCAGTACTTC
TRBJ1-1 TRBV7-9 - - CASSLATGLEAFF TGTGCCAGCAGCTTAGCCACGGGCCTGGAAGCTTTCTTT
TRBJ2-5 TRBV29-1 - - CSVVLAFQETQYF TGCAGCGTTGTCCTCGCCTTCCAAGAGACCCAGTACTTC
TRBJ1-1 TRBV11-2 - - CASSLEGMNTEAFF TGTGCCAGCAGCCTCGAAGGGATGAACACTGAAGCTTTCTTT
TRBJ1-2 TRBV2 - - CASSSQGLSSGYTF TGTGCCAGCAGTTCCCAGGGGTTATCAAGTGGCTACACCTTC
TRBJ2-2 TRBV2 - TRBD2 CASSVTSAGELFF TGTGCCAGCAGTGTTACTAGCGCCGGGGAGCTGTTTTTT
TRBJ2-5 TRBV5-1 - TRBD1 CASSHQDRDGETQYF TGCGCCAGCAGCCACCAAGACAGGGATGGTGAGACCCAGTACTTC
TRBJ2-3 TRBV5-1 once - CASSLAPGNTDTQYF TGCGCCAGCAGTCTAGCCCCGGGGAACACAGATACGCAGTATTTT
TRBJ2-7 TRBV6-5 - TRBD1 CASSSRDRAYEQYF TGTGCCAGCAGTTCCCGGGACAGGGCTTACGAGCAGTACTTC
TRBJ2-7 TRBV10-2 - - CASSQSYEQYF TGCGCCAGCAGCCAGAGCTACGAGCAGTACTTC
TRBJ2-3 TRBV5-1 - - CASSLGRLGGTDTQYF TGCGCCAGCAGCTTGGGGCGACTAGGCGGCACAGATACGCAGTATTTT
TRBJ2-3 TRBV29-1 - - CSSREDRADTQYF TGCAGCTCTCGGGAGGACAGGGCAGATACGCAGTATTTT
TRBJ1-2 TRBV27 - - CASRGTFYGYTF TGTGCCAGCAGGGGGACATTTTATGGCTACACCTTC
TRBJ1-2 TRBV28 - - CASSPRRAPLFNYRDGYTF TGTGCCAGCAGTCCACGCCGGGCGCCACTCTTTAACTATCGAGATGGCTACACCTTC
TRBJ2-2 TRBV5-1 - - CASSLGQERGKSGELFF TGCGCCAGCAGCTTGGGGCAAGAGAGGGGGAAGTCAGGGGAGCTGTTTTTT
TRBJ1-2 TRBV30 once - CAWGPSKEGYTF TGTGCCTGGGGACCGTCGAAGGAGGGCTACACCTTC
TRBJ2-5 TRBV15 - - CATSRDQGQETQYF TGTGCCACCAGCAGAGATCAGGGACAAGAGACCCAGTACTTC
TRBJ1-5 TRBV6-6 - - CASSYTPGNQPQHF TGTGCCAGCAGTTACACTCCAGGGAATCAGCCCCAGCATTTT
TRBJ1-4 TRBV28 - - CASLAGQGKMGEKLFF TGTGCCAGCCTTGCCGGGCAGGGAAAGATGGGAGAAAAACTGTTTTTT
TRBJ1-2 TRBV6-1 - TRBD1 CASREGTGALYGYTF TGTGCCAGCAGAGAAGGGACAGGGGCTCTCTATGGCTACACCTTC
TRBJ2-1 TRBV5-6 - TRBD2 CASSAGTSGINEQFF TGTGCCAGCAGCGCAGGGACTAGCGGGATTAATGAGCAGTTCTTC
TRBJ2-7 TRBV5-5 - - CASSLTLDSNTYEQYF TGTGCCAGCAGCCTAACTCTAGATAGTAACACCTACGAGCAGTACTTC
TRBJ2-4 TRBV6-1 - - CASRRDGAKNIQYF TGTGCCAGCAGGCGGGACGGGGCCAAAAACATTCAGTACTTC
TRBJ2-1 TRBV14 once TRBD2 CASSQPTPVGTSGALSYNEQFF TGTGCCAGCAGCCAACCTACTCCGGTTGGGACTAGCGGGGCTCTCTCCTACAATGAGCAGTTCTTC
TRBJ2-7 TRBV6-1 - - CASTQGETYEQYF TGTGCCAGCACCCAGGGTGAAACCTACGAGCAGTACTTC
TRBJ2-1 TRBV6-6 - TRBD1 CASTETGSGNEQFF TGTGCCAGCACAGAGACAGGGTCCGGCAATGAGCAGTTCTTC
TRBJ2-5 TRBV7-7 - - CASSQVGGGQETQYF TGTGCTAGCAGCCAAGTTGGAGGGGGGCAAGAGACCCAGTACTTC
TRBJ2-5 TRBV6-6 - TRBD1 CASTRGPWETQYF TGTGCCAGCACGAGGGGGCCCTGGGAGACCCAGTACTTC
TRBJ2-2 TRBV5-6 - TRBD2 CASSYGRLVAGELFF TGTGCCAGCAGCTACGGGAGGCTGGTCGCCGGGGAGCTGTTTTTT
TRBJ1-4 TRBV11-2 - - CASSFSATNEKLFF TGTGCCAGCAGCTTCTCAGCAACTAATGAAAAACTGTTTTTT
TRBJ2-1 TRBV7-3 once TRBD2 CASSSLAGVGHNEQFF TGTGCCAGCAGCTCCCTAGCGGGGGTCGGCCACAATGAGCAGTTCTTC
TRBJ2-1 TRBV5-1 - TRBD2 CASSRGLADNEQFF TGCGCCAGCAGCCGGGGACTAGCGGACAATGAGCAGTTCTTC
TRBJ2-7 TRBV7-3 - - CASSFGGRSYEQYF TGTGCCAGCAGCTTCGGGGGGCGATCCTACGAGCAGTACTTC
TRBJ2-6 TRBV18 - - CASSLSGTNGANVLTF TGTGCCAGCTCACTGTCCGGGACAAATGGGGCCAACGTCCTGACTTTC
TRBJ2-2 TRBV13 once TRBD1 CASSPPGGRNTGELFF TGTGCCAGCAGCCCCCCAGGGGGCCGGAACACCGGGGAGCTGTTTTTT
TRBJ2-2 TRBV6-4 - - CASSESPNTGELFF TGTGCCAGCAGTGAATCTCCCAACACCGGGGAGCTGTTTTTT
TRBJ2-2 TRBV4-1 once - CASSPSPGRNTGELFF TGCGCCAGCAGCCCCTCGCCCGGGCGGAACACCGGGGAGCTGTTTTTT
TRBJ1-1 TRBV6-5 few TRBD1 CASSYSKGGFTEAFF TGTGCCAGCAGTTACTCGAAAGGGGGCTTCACTGAAGCTTTCTTT
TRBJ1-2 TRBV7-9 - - CASSLGGQRGHGYTF TGTGCCAGCAGCTTAGGAGGACAGCGTGGGCATGGCTACACCTTC
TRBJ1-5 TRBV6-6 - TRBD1 CASSYHDRVGQPQHF TGTGCCAGCAGTTACCACGACAGGGTGGGGCAGCCCCAGCATTTT
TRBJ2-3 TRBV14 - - CASSQVGSGKFF TGTGCCAGCAGCCAAGTGGGTAGCGGCAAATTCTTT